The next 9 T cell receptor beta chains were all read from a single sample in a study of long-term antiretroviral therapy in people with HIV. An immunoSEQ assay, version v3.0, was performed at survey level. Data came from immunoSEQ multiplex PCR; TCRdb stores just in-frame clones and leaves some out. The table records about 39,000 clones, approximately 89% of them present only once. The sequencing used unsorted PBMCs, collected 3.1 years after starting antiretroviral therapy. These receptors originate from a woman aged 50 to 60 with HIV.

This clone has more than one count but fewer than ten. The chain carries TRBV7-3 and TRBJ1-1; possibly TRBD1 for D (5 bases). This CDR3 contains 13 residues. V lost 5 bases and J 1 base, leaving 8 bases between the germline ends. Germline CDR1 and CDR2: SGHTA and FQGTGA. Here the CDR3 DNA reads TGTGCCAGCAGCCCCGGGACGAACACTGAAGCTTTCTTT. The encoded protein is CASSPGTNTEAFF. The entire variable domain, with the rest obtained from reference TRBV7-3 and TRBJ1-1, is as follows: GAGVSQTPSNKVTEKGKYVELRCDPISGHTALYWYRQSLGQGPEFLIYFQGTGAADDSGLPNDRFFAVRPEGSVSTLKIQRTERGDSAVYLCASSPGTNTEAFFGQGTRLTVV.

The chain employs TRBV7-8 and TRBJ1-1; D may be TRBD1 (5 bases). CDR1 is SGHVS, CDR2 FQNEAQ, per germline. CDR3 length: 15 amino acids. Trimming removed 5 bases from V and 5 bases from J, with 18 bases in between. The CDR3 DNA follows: TGTGCCAGCAGCGGAGGACACTCGAAGGGGACTGAAGCTTTCTTT. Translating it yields CASSGGHSKGTEAFF.

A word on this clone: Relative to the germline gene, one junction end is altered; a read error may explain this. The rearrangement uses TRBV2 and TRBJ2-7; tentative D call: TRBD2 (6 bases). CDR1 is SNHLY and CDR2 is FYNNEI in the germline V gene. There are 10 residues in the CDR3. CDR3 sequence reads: CASRRGTTLW. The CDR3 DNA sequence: TGTGCCAGCAGACGCGGGACCACTCTTTGG.

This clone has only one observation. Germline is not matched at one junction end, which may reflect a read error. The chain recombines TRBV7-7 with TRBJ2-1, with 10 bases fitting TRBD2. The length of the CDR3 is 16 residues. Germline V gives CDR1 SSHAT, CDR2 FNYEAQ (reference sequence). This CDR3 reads CASSVLAGATYNEQFF. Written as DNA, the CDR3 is TGTGCTAGCAGCGTCCTAGCGGGGGCTACTTACAATGAGCAGTTCTTC.

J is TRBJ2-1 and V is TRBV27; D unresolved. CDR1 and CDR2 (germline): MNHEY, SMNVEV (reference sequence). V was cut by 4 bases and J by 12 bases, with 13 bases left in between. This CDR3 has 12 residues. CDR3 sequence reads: CASSSHLLVQFF. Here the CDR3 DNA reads TGTGCCAGCAGTTCCCACCTCCTAGTGCAGTTCTTC.

CDR3 DNA sequence: TGCGCCAGCAGCCAACAGGGATCCAATTCACCCCTCCACTTT. Encoded protein: CASSQQGSNSPLHF. The chain is built from TRBV5-1 and TRBJ1-6, with D perhaps matching TRBD1 (6 bases). V shed 4 bases and J shed 7 bases, with 12 bases lying between them. The CDR3 contains 14 residues. The germline gives CDR1 SGHRS, CDR2 YFSETQ.

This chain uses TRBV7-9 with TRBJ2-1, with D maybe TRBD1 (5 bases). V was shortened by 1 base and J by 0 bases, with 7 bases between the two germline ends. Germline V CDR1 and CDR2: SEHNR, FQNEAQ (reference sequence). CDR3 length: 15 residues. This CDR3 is CASSLGGGSYNEQFF. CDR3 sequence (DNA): TGTGCCAGCAGCTTAGGGGGCGGCTCCTACAATGAGCAGTTCTTC.

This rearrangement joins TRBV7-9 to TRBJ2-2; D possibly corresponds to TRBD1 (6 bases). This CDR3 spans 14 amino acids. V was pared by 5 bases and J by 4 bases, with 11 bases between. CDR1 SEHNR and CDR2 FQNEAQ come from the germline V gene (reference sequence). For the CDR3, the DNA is TGTGCCAGCAGCCTTACAGGGCCCACCGGGGAGCTGTTTTTT. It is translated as CASSLTGPTGELFF.

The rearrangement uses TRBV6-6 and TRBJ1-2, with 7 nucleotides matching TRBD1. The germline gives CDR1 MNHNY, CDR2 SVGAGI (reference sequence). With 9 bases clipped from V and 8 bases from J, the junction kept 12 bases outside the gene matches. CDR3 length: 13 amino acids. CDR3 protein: CASIQGGGGGYTF. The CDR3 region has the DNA TGTGCCAGTATTCAGGGGGGCGGAGGAGGCTACACCTTC.